This TCR beta chain was sequenced in a study of T cell responses to AZD1222 COVID-19 vaccine. The study, taken as a whole, reports: Every sample of the repertoires postdated the peak T cell response.

V lost 0 bases and J lost 1; bases outside the gene matches: 4. CDR1 is SGHVS and CDR2 is FNYEAQ in the germline V gene. The CDR3 length is 16 residues. This table comes from immunoSEQ multiplex PCR, and its TCRdb copy is limited to in-frame clones, with some not included. Here the sample spans roughly 120,000 clones, around nine tenths being singletons. Regarding this clone: Its antigen is currently unknown.

The clonotype was recovered from an adult in good health. The sample consisted of peripheral blood, taken on day 0 of AZD1222 vaccination. V usage is TRBV7-6 and J usage is TRBJ2-3, with 7 bases aligning to TRBD2. CDR3 nucleotides: TGTGCCAGCAGCTTAGCGACTAGCTGGGGCACAGATACGCAGTATTTT. This sequence encodes CASSLATSWGTDTQYF.